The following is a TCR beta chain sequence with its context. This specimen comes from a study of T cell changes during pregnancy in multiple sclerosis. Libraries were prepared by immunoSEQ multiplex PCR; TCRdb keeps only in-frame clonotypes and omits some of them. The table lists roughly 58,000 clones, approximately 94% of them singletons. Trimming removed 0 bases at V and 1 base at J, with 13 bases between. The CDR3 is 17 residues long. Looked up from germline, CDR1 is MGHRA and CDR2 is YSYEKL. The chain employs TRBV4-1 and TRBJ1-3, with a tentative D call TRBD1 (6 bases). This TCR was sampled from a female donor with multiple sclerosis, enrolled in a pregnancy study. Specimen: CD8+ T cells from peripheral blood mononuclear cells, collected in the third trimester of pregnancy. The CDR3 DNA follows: TGCGCCAGCAGCCAAGAACCGAGGGGGAGTTCTGGAAACACCATATATTTT. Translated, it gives CASSQEPRGSSGNTIYF.